What follows are 28 T cell receptor beta chains derived from one specimen sequenced in a study of blood T cell repertoires in COVID-19. Clones were read by immunoSEQ multiplex PCR, and TCRdb kept only the in-frame ones, dropping some. The sample has about 53,000 clones, just under 90% seen once. The material sequenced was peripheral blood. The receptors were gathered from a man in his forties or fifties with acute or convalescent COVID-19.

The chain uses TRBV6-1 and TRBJ2-2; D may be TRBD1 (6 bases). Germline V lookup: CDR1 MNHNS, CDR2 SASEGT. Trimming removed 2 bases at V and 7 bases at J, with 11 bases between. The CDR3 contains 14 residues. CDR3 region: CASSESGAGGELFF. CDR3 nucleotides: TGTGCCAGCAGTGAATCAGGGGCGGGCGGGGAGCTGTTTTTT.

The chain uses TRBV7-6 and TRBJ1-4; TRBD1 matches at 10 bases. The CDR3 is made up of 15 amino acids. Germline CDR1 is SGHVS and CDR2 is FNYEAQ. The junction had 4 bases not matched to a gene; V was cut back by 5 bases and J by 4 bases. The CDR3 region is CASSTTGGNNEKLFF. Written as DNA, the CDR3 is TGTGCCAGCAGCACGACAGGGGGCAATAATGAAAAACTGTTTTTT.

The J gene is TRBJ2-7, the V gene TRBV7-9; TRBD1 might be the D (5 bases). Trimming removed 2 bases at V and 7 bases at J, with 9 bases between. The germline V gene encodes CDR1 SEHNR and CDR2 FQNEAQ (reference sequence). CDR3 size: 12 residues. CDR3: CASSLSDREQYF. In nucleotides, the CDR3 is TGTGCCAGCAGCTTATCCGACAGAGAGCAGTACTTC.

In its sample, this clone was seen once. V and J are TRBV7-3 and TRBJ1-6; the D gene is possibly TRBD1 (5 bases). This CDR3 spans 14 amino acids. V was clipped by 0 bases and J by 10 bases, with 10 bases between them. Germline V gene data show CDR1 as SGHTA and CDR2 as FQGTGA. CDR3 DNA: TGTGCCAGCAGCTTAACTCCGACAGCCTCACCCCTCCACTTT. Translated: CASSLTPTASPLHF.

This chain connects TRBV10-1 to TRBJ2-7; 12 bases line up with TRBD1. Germline V lookup: CDR1 WNHNN, CDR2 SYGVQD (reference sequence). Unmatched junction bases numbered 13, after V lost 6 bases and J lost 4 bases. The CDR3 loop spans 17 amino acids. The DNA for the CDR3 is TGCGCCAGCAGCACGGGACAGGGGGCGATTTTGTGTTACGAGCAGTACTTC. It translates to CASSTGQGAILCYEQYF.

DNA for the CDR3: TGTGCCAGCAGTGAACAGGGTTACCCAGTTTATAGCAATCAGCCCCAGCATTTT. Translating gives CASSEQGYPVYSNQPQHF. This chain connects TRBV28 to TRBJ1-5, with D maybe TRBD1 (6 bases). Looked up from germline, CDR1 is MDHEN and CDR2 is SYDVKM. The V gene lost 5 bases and the J gene lost 0 bases, with 20 bases spanning the gap. The CDR3 has 18 residues.

The chain is built from TRBV9 and TRBJ2-3; no definite D call. V was cut by 1 base and J by 4 bases, with 7 bases left in between. The V gene's germline CDR1 is SGDLS and CDR2 YYNGEE. The length of the CDR3 is 13 residues. As DNA, the CDR3 is TGTGCCAGCAGCGTAACTGAGGCAGATACGCAGTATTTT. This translates into CASSVTEADTQYF.

This chain connects TRBV7-9 to TRBJ1-6, with D tentatively TRBD1 (5 bases). V was shortened by 1 base and J by 7 bases, with 11 bases between the two germline ends. Germline V gives CDR1 SEHNR, CDR2 FQNEAQ (reference sequence). The CDR3 runs to 15 residues. CDR3 loop: CASSLGGGLNSPLHF. The CDR3 region has the DNA TGTGCCAGCAGCTTAGGGGGGGGTCTAAATTCACCCCTCCACTTT.

The rearrangement joins TRBV5-1 to TRBJ2-7, with D tentatively TRBD2 (5 bases). The V gene's germline CDR1 is SGHRS and CDR2 YFSETQ. This CDR3 has 16 residues. V gave up 7 bases and J gave up 0 bases, with 20 bases separating them. The CDR3 protein is CASYPGNLRFSYEQYF. The CDR3 DNA sequence: TGCGCCAGCTACCCCGGGAATCTCCGTTTCTCCTACGAGCAGTACTTC.

This sequence joins TRBV18 and TRBJ2-7; 9 nucleotides line up with TRBD1. Trimming removed 5 bases from V and 5 bases from J; junction bases left unmatched: 4. Germline values: CDR1 KGHSH, CDR2 LQKENI. The CDR3 has 13 residues. This CDR3 reads CASSGDRVHEQYF. The CDR3 DNA is TGTGCCAGCTCAGGGGACAGGGTTCACGAGCAGTACTTC. The full variable domain, rest sourced from reference TRBV18 and TRBJ2-7, is NAGVMQNPRHLVRRRGQEARLRCSPMKGHSHVYWYRQLPEEGLKFMVYLQKENIIDESGMPKERFSAEFPKEGPSILRIQQVVRGDSAAYFCASSGDRVHEQYFGPGTRLTVT.

This clone was recorded only once. The genes are TRBV10-3 and TRBJ1-2; weak D call: TRBD1 (6 bases). Trimming took off 4 bases at V and 6 bases at J, with 12 bases between the two ends. This CDR3 comprises 13 residues. CDR1 ENHRY and CDR2 SYGVKD come from the germline V gene. For the CDR3, the DNA is TGTGCCATCAGTGGCAGGGGAGGGGATGGCTACACCTTC. Amino acids: CAISGRGGDGYTF.

This clone was seen only once. This chain links TRBV7-9 with TRBJ1-3; TRBD1 agrees at 10 bases. Germline CDR1 SEHNR, CDR2 FQNEAQ (reference sequence). This CDR3 comprises 15 residues. With V trimmed by 5 bases and J by 4 bases, 5 bases remained unmatched. The CDR3 loop is CASSLGTGAGNTIYF. As DNA, the CDR3 is TGTGCCAGCAGCCTGGGGACAGGGGCAGGAAACACCATATATTTT.

This chain joins TRBV7-3 and TRBJ2-3; maybe TRBD1 (5 bases). Per the germline V gene, CDR1 is SGHTA and CDR2 is FQGTGA. There are 14 residues in the CDR3. Trimming took 5 bases from V and 2 from J, leaving 11 bases between them. The CDR3 spells CASSADIFTDTQYF. DNA for the CDR3: TGTGCCAGCAGCGCGGACATCTTCACAGATACGCAGTATTTT.

This clone was detected only a few times. The J gene is TRBJ2-2, the V gene TRBV5-1; 13 positions match TRBD2. The trim removed 3 bases at V and 0 bases at J, leaving 11 bases unmatched. The CDR3 covers 20 residues. The V gene's germline CDR1 is SGHRS and CDR2 YFSETQ. The CDR3 protein is CASSYGLAGVTSANTGELFF. CDR3 sequence (DNA): TGCGCCAGCAGCTACGGACTAGCGGGGGTTACTTCCGCGAACACCGGGGAGCTGTTTTTT.

The rearrangement joins TRBV10-3 to TRBJ2-2; 9 bases map to TRBD2. This CDR3 comprises 18 residues. The germline CDR1 and CDR2 sequences are ENHRY and SYGVKD. V shed 6 bases and J 1 base; nucleotides not matched to a gene: 12. CDR3 coding DNA: TGTGCCATCAGGGCCCCAGCTAGCGGGACCCTGAACACCGGGGAGCTGTTTTTT. Translation gives CAIRAPASGTLNTGELFF.

The CDR3 loop reads CSVGPPSGRRTDTQYF. CDR3 bases: TGCAGCGTTGGGCCACCTAGCGGGAGAAGGACAGATACGCAGTATTTT. The chain links TRBV29-1 to TRBJ2-3, with TRBD2 matching over 10 bases. Germline loops: CDR1 SQVTM, CDR2 ANQGSEA. There are 16 residues in the CDR3. Unmatched junction bases numbered 10, after V lost 4 bases and J lost 3 bases.

This rearrangement joins TRBV18 to TRBJ2-1, with TRBD2 matching over 11 bases. Germline CDR1 is KGHSH and CDR2 is LQKENI. CDR3 length: 17 amino acids. The trim removed 6 bases at V and 2 bases at J, leaving 9 bases unmatched. The CDR3 DNA is TGTGCCAGCTCCCCTACTAGCGGGGGCGCTGCCTACAATGAGCAGTTCTTC. It yields the protein CASSPTSGGAAYNEQFF.

The V call is TRBV7-9, the J call TRBJ1-1; D call uncertain. The length of the CDR3 is 13 residues. CDR1 and CDR2 from the germline V gene are SEHNR and FQNEAQ (reference sequence). The V gene lost 4 bases and the J gene lost 1 base, with 7 bases spanning the gap. The CDR3 bases are TGTGCCAGCAGCTATCCGGGGAACACTGAAGCTTTCTTT. It yields the protein CASSYPGNTEAFF.

This sequence joins TRBV19 and TRBJ1-2; TRBD1 is a possible D gene (6 bases). The CDR3 covers 14 residues. V lost 9 bases, J lost 2 bases, and 16 bases lay in between. Germline lookup yields CDR1 LNHDA and CDR2 SQIVND (reference sequence). The CDR3 spells CARSARTENYGYTF. The DNA of the CDR3 is TGTGCCAGAAGCGCCCGGACAGAAAACTATGGCTACACCTTC.

This clone has just one count. The V gene is TRBV11-3, the J gene TRBJ2-7; D possibly corresponds to TRBD2 (6 bases). This CDR3 has 13 residues. The germline V gene encodes CDR1 SGHNT and CDR2 YENEEA. With 6 bases removed from V and 5 bases from J, the gap between germline ends came to 14 bases. Here the CDR3 DNA reads TGTGCCAGCAGTTTAATGGGGGAGGACGAGCAGTACTTC. This gives the protein CASSLMGEDEQYF.

V and J are TRBV18 and TRBJ2-2; 9 nucleotides match TRBD2. Germline assignment: CDR1 KGHSH and CDR2 LQKENI. V lost 3 bases to trimming and J lost 3 bases; unmatched junction nucleotides: 5. The CDR3 spans 16 residues. The CDR3 spells CASSPSGGPYTGELFF. The CDR3 DNA follows: TGTGCCAGCTCACCTAGCGGGGGCCCATACACCGGGGAGCTGTTTTTT.

Here the CDR3 DNA reads TGTGCCAGCAGACCAGGACAGGGGACGGGTTACAATGAGCAGTTCTTC. Amino acid sequence: CASRPGQGTGYNEQFF. The V and J genes are TRBV5-4 and TRBJ2-1; TRBD1 aligns across 9 bases. From germline, CDR1 is SGHNT and CDR2 YYREEE (reference sequence). Trimming cost V 5 bases and J 4 bases; bases outside gene matches: 10. There are 16 residues in the CDR3.

V usage is TRBV24-1 and J usage is TRBJ1-2, with 9 bases that match TRBD1. Germline trimming cut 4 bases from V and 2 bases from J; bases unmatched to any gene: 4. This CDR3 spans 15 amino acids. Germline V gene data show CDR1 as KGHDR and CDR2 as SFDVKD. CDR3 region: CATSDDDRGNYGYTF. The CDR3 bases are TGTGCCACCAGTGACGATGACAGGGGGAACTATGGCTACACCTTC.

The chain links TRBV10-3 to TRBJ1-4; tentative D call: TRBD1 (6 bases). The CDR3 totals 12 residues. Germline CDR1 reads ENHRY; CDR2 reads SYGVKD. V lost 4 bases to trimming and J lost 7 bases, with 7 bases between them. The CDR3 sequence: CAISVGGEKLFF. The CDR3 region has the DNA TGTGCCATCAGTGTAGGGGGTGAAAAACTGTTTTTT.

V usage is TRBV12-3 or TRBV12-4 and J usage is TRBJ1-1; D might be TRBD1 (5 bases). CDR3 size: 13 residues. V lost 6 bases and J 4 bases, leaving 12 bases between the germline ends. The CDR3 DNA reads TGTGCCAGCAGACTCAGGGAAATCACTGAAGCTTTCTTT. Its translation: CASRLREITEAFF.

On this clone: Other DNA sequences in this sample translate to the same CDR3. J is TRBJ2-7 and V is TRBV7-9; TRBD1 aligns across 7 bases. Per the germline V gene, CDR1 is SEHNR and CDR2 is FQNEAQ (reference sequence). V shed 5 bases and J 0 bases; nucleotides not matched to a gene: 4. The CDR3 extends over 14 amino acids. This CDR3 reads CASSRTGSSYEQYF. The CDR3, as DNA: TGTGCCAGCAGCCGGACAGGAAGCTCCTACGAGCAGTACTTC.

This chain connects TRBV2 to TRBJ2-1; the D is unclear. Germline values: CDR1 SNHLY, CDR2 FYNNEI. The ends were cut back, 4 bases at V and 4 bases at J, with 8 bases in the middle. The CDR3 totals 13 residues. The CDR3 reads CASSVGGYNEQFF. For the CDR3, the DNA is TGTGCCAGCAGTGTCGGCGGATACAATGAGCAGTTCTTC.

The chain has TRBV6-5 and TRBJ1-1, with a possible D match to TRBD1 (5 bases). Germline V CDR1 and CDR2: MNHEY, SVGAGI. This CDR3 region has 14 residues. Trimming removed 0 bases from V and 5 bases from J, with 10 bases in between. The DNA of the CDR3 is TGTGCCAGCAGTTACTCGACTCGGGGGACTGAAGCTTTCTTT. Amino acid sequence: CASSYSTRGTEAFF.